The 23 T cell receptor beta chains listed next were all sequenced from one sample in a study of cytomegalovirus exposure and HLA in healthy donors. Assay used: immunoSEQ multiplex PCR; TCRdb lists only in-frame clones, some missing. The sample has some 71,000 clones, 85% to 95% seen once. The sequencing input was PBMCs. These TCRs come from a woman aged 18-30 years in good health and CMV-seronegative.

The CDR3 DNA sequence: TGTGCCAGCAGCGGAGGGACAGCTAACAATGAGCAGTTCTTC. Translating gives CASSGGTANNEQFF. This chain joins TRBV7-2 and TRBJ2-1; weak D call: TRBD1 (7 bases). The CDR3 is 14 residues long. Germline V gene data show CDR1 as SGHTA and CDR2 as FQGNSA. The V end was cut by 5 bases, the J end by 5 bases, with 13 bases between.

The chain recombines TRBV7-9 with TRBJ1-2; D gene ambiguous. Germline assignment: CDR1 SEHNR and CDR2 FQNEAQ (reference sequence). Trimming left V 1 base short and J 3 bases short, with 9 bases between. The CDR3 extends over 14 amino acids. CDR3 protein: CASSLGSVDYGYTF. The CDR3 bases are TGTGCCAGCAGCTTAGGGTCAGTGGACTATGGCTACACCTTC.

Points on this clone: Other DNA sequences in this sample translate to the same CDR3. This chain connects TRBV18 to TRBJ1-1; a possible D gene is TRBD1 (6 bases). With 3 bases removed from V and 1 base from J, the gap between germline ends came to 6 bases. In germline, CDR1 is KGHSH, CDR2 LQKENI. The CDR3 is 13 amino acids. DNA for the CDR3: TGTGCCAGCTCACCGACAGGGAACACTGAAGCTTTCTTT. It is translated as CASSPTGNTEAFF.

The genes are TRBV5-6 and TRBJ2-1, with 9 nucleotides matching TRBD1. This CDR3 region has 15 residues. Per the germline V gene, CDR1 is SGHDT and CDR2 is YYEEEE. Unmatched junction bases numbered 6, after V lost 8 bases and J lost 0 bases. CDR3 loop: CASTGGSVSYNEQFF. The CDR3 DNA reads TGTGCCAGTACAGGGGGCTCGGTCTCCTACAATGAGCAGTTCTTC.

The J gene is TRBJ1-2, the V gene TRBV10-3; D possibly corresponds to TRBD1 (5 bases). Germline V CDR1 and CDR2: ENHRY, SYGVKD. The CDR3 runs 11 residues. Trimming removed 8 bases from V and 7 bases from J, with 11 bases in between. Here the CDR3 DNA reads TGTGCCATCGGGCGGGGCCCTGGCTACACCTTC. This sequence encodes CAIGRGPGYTF.

V gene TRBV5-6 combines with J gene TRBJ2-7; TRBD2 agrees at 9 bases. The length of the CDR3 is 16 residues. Germline V gives CDR1 SGHDT, CDR2 YYEEEE. Trimming cost V 1 base and J 1 base; bases outside gene matches: 6. DNA for the CDR3: TGTGCCAGCAGCTTGCTCTCTAGCGGGGTTTCCTACGAGCAGTACTTC. Translated, it gives CASSLLSSGVSYEQYF.

The V gene is TRBV6-6, the J gene TRBJ2-2; the D gene is possibly TRBD2 (5 bases). CDR1 is MNHNY, CDR2 SVGAGI, per germline (reference sequence). V was shortened by 1 base and J by 2 bases, with 8 bases between the two germline ends. This CDR3 contains 15 residues. The CDR3 sequence: CASSYLAPNTGELFF. The CDR3 bases are TGTGCCAGCAGTTACTTAGCGCCAAACACCGGGGAGCTGTTTTTT.

The rearrangement uses TRBV5-6 and TRBJ2-7; maybe TRBD2 (5 bases). Looked up from germline, CDR1 is SGHDT and CDR2 is YYEEEE. V was cut by 5 bases and J by 0 bases, with 12 bases left in between. This CDR3 region has 14 residues. The CDR3 region is CASSSSTRSYEQYF. The CDR3 region has the DNA TGTGCCAGCAGTTCTAGCACCCGCTCCTACGAGCAGTACTTC.

The rearrangement uses TRBV27 and TRBJ2-7; D perhaps matches TRBD1 (5 bases). The CDR3 is 16 amino acids. With 6 bases removed from V and 5 bases from J, the gap between germline ends came to 23 bases. Germline V gene data show CDR1 as MNHEY and CDR2 as SMNVEV (reference sequence). The CDR3 nucleotides read TGTGCCAGCAGGGCTTATATTAGGGGCACTCGACACGAGCAGTACTTC. It codes for CASRAYIRGTRHEQYF.

This clone was seen just once. The rearrangement uses TRBV5-4 and TRBJ1-1; 9 positions agree with TRBD1. CDR3 size: 16 residues. The germline V gene encodes CDR1 SGHNT and CDR2 YYREEE (reference sequence). V was pared by 0 bases and J by 4 bases, with 7 bases of the junction left unmatched. The DNA of the CDR3 is TGTGCCAGCAGCTTGGACAGGGGGCGCCGGGGCACTGAAGCTTTCTTT. Its protein product is CASSLDRGRRGTEAFF.

The V and J genes are TRBV30 and TRBJ2-3; weak D call: TRBD1 (6 bases). The V end lost 1 base, the J end lost 5 bases, and 7 bases lay between the germline ends. CDR3 length: 12 residues. Germline CDR1 reads GTSNPN; CDR2 reads SVGIG (reference sequence). Written as DNA, the CDR3 is TGTGCCTGGAGTGACAGGGTAGATACGCAGTATTTT. This codes for CAWSDRVDTQYF.

This clone was recorded once. This sequence joins TRBV12-5 and TRBJ1-1; 7 nucleotides agree with TRBD1. CDR1 and CDR2 from the germline V gene are LGHNT and FRNRAP. The CDR3 consists of 14 residues. V was clipped by 3 bases and J by 1 base; unmatched bases: 2. In DNA, the CDR3 is TGTGCTAGTGGTTTCACAGGGGAGAACACTGAAGCTTTCTTT. It is translated as CASGFTGENTEAFF.

The chain uses TRBV7-2 and TRBJ1-5; 7 nucleotides match TRBD1. The CDR3 has 16 amino acids. The V gene end was trimmed by 5 bases and the J gene end by 11 bases; junction bases not matched to a gene: 18. Germline values: CDR1 SGHTA, CDR2 FQGNSA. CDR3 region: CASSPGTVKGRGAQHF. The CDR3 DNA reads as TGTGCCAGCAGCCCCGGGACAGTAAAGGGGCGAGGAGCCCAGCATTTT.

V and J are TRBV5-5 and TRBJ2-7, with D possibly matching TRBD2 (6 bases). The germline CDR1 and CDR2 sequences are SGHKS and YYEKEE (reference sequence). With 0 bases removed from V and 7 bases from J, the gap between germline ends came to 14 bases. The CDR3 consists of 14 residues. CDR3 region: CASSLEPGRMEQYF. The CDR3, as DNA: TGTGCCAGCAGCTTGGAGCCAGGGAGGATGGAGCAGTACTTC.

This chain links TRBV9 with TRBJ1-4, with a tentative D call TRBD1 (6 bases). V lost 0 bases and J 6 bases, leaving 12 bases between the germline ends. Germline assignment: CDR1 SGDLS and CDR2 YYNGEE. The CDR3 covers 15 residues. This CDR3 is CASSVDGGGDEKLFF. Written as DNA, the CDR3 is TGTGCCAGCAGCGTAGATGGGGGCGGAGATGAAAAACTGTTTTTT.

The chain couples TRBV15 to TRBJ1-3; no reliable D call. The CDR3 spans 14 residues. Germline lookup yields CDR1 LNHNV and CDR2 YYDKDF (reference sequence). Trimming removed 4 bases at V and 4 bases at J, with 11 bases between. The CDR3 DNA follows: TGTGCCACCAGCATTCGAGGGTCGGGAAACACCATATATTTT. This sequence encodes CATSIRGSGNTIYF.

The chain uses TRBV7-9 and TRBJ2-5, with a tentative D call TRBD2 (6 bases). Germline V CDR1 and CDR2: SEHNR, FQNEAQ (reference sequence). The CDR3 extends over 14 amino acids. V was shortened by 7 bases and J by 2 bases, with 14 bases between the two germline ends. The DNA for the CDR3 is TGTGCCAGCACCTCCCCACGGGGGCAAGAGACCCAGTACTTC. Amino acids: CASTSPRGQETQYF.

The chain is built from TRBV19 and TRBJ2-1, with TRBD2 identical over 15 bases. CDR1 is LNHDA and CDR2 is SQIVND in the germline V gene (reference sequence). The CDR3 is made up of 16 amino acids. With 5 bases clipped from V and 9 bases from J, the junction kept 8 bases outside the gene matches. The CDR3 here is CASSPGLAGGPLEQFF. Here the CDR3 DNA reads TGTGCCAGTAGTCCCGGACTAGCGGGGGGGCCGCTTGAGCAGTTCTTC.

The chain has TRBV19 and TRBJ2-6; D not certain. The V gene lost 5 bases and the J gene lost 0 bases, with 8 bases spanning the gap. This CDR3 comprises 15 residues. Looked up from germline, CDR1 is LNHDA and CDR2 is SQIVND (reference sequence). The CDR3 DNA reads TGTGCCAGTAGTTTCGTAATCTCTGGGGCCAACGTCCTGACTTTC. Encoded protein: CASSFVISGANVLTF.

This sequence joins TRBV15 and TRBJ2-3; the match to TRBD1 covers 8 bases. The CDR3 loop spans 18 amino acids. V was pared by 1 base and J by 4 bases, with 13 bases of the junction left unmatched. Germline CDR1 and CDR2: LNHNV and YYDKDF (reference sequence). The CDR3 coding sequence is TGTGCCACCAGCAGAGGGCTTGACGTCAGGGGGCGAGCAGATACGCAGTATTTT. Translated: CATSRGLDVRGRADTQYF.

The chain uses TRBV9 and TRBJ2-5; TRBD1 matches at 8 bases. The V gene's germline CDR1 is SGDLS and CDR2 YYNGEE. CDR3 size: 14 residues. V lost 4 bases and J lost 4; bases outside the gene matches: 6. The CDR3: CASSLPGGAETQYF. The CDR3 coding sequence is TGTGCCAGCAGCCTACCAGGGGGCGCAGAGACCCAGTACTTC.

The chain carries TRBV9 and TRBJ2-3, with D perhaps TRBD2 (6 bases). The V gene's germline CDR1 is SGDLS and CDR2 YYNGEE. V was shortened by 4 bases and J by 2 bases, with 17 bases between the two germline ends. The CDR3 totals 16 residues. This CDR3 is CASSPLGGTPTDTQYF. The CDR3 coding sequence is TGTGCCAGCAGCCCCCTGGGGGGTACCCCCACAGATACGCAGTATTTT.

The V call is TRBV10-1, the J call TRBJ1-1; weak D call: TRBD1 (6 bases). The germline CDR1 and CDR2 sequences are WNHNN and SYGVQD (reference sequence). Trimming took off 4 bases at V and 6 bases at J, with 18 bases between the two ends. CDR3 length equals 15 residues. The CDR3 DNA reads as TGCGCCAGCAGTGTGGGGCGGGGGCGCGGGGCTGAAGCTTTCTTT. It codes for CASSVGRGRGAEAFF.